Listed below are T cell receptor beta chains from one sample, sequenced in a study of shared clonotypes between healthy human individuals. Clones were sequenced by immunoSEQ multiplex PCR, and TCRdb holds only the in-frame ones, with some missing. Of approximately 600,000 clones listed, 85% to 95% are singletons. The material sequenced was naive CD8+ T cells sorted from blood. All receptors come from a woman under 40 in good health. Both conserved end residues are part of each CDR3. The D gene is left open where the match is weak.

>TRBD1|14|TRBJ1-1|TRBV9
CASSEQGLRTEAFF
TGTGCCAGCAGCGAACAGGGGTTGAGAACTGAAGCTTTCTTT
>.|14|TRBJ2-3|TRBV5-1
CASIRDGGTDTQYF
TGCGCCAGCATCCGGGACGGCGGCACAGATACGCAGTATTTT
>TRBD1|14|TRBJ2-7|TRBV6-1
CASSLGQGTYEQYF
TGTGCCAGCAGTCTAGGACAGGGTACCTACGAGCAGTACTTC
>TRBD2|15|TRBJ2-7|TRBV27
CASTQGSGSLREQYF
TGTGCCAGCACCCAGGGTAGCGGGAGTCTCCGCGAGCAGTACTTC
>.|14|TRBJ2-1|TRBV19
CASALGRELGEQFF
TGTGCCTCGGCCCTCGGGCGGGAACTGGGTGAGCAGTTCTTC
>TRBD1|14|TRBJ1-1|TRBV7-9
CASSSRTGGTEAFF
TGTGCCAGCAGCTCACGGACAGGGGGCACTGAAGCTTTCTTT
>.|14|TRBJ2-3|TRBV28
CASSLEGTKDTQYF
TGTGCCAGCAGTTTAGAGGGCACAAAAGATACGCAGTATTTT
>.|12|TRBJ1-4|TRBV5-5
CASSLVGEKLFF
TGTGCCAGCAGCTTGGTGGGGGAGAAACTGTTTTTT
>.|11|TRBJ1-2|TRBV6-1
CASSELYGYTF
TGTGCCAGCAGTGAACTGTATGGCTACACCTTC
>.|15|TRBJ2-7|TRBV7-2
CASSSIHDSNYEQYF
TGTGCCAGCAGCTCAATACACGACAGCAACTACGAGCAGTACTTC
>.|13|TRBJ1-2|TRBV6-1
CASETVVNYGYTF
TGTGCCAGTGAGACAGTAGTAAACTATGGCTACACCTTC
>TRBD1|12|TRBJ1-2|TRBV27
CASRGQSYGYTF
TGTGCCAGCAGGGGACAGTCCTATGGCTACACCTTC
>.|15|TRBJ2-7|TRBV7-9
CASSLGAGFKDEQYF
TGTGCCAGCAGCTTGGGTGCCGGGTTCAAGGACGAGCAGTACTTC
>.|15|TRBJ2-1|TRBV9
CASSRRSGLQNEQFF
TGTGCCAGCAGCAGGAGGAGCGGGCTTCAAAATGAGCAGTTCTTC
>.|16|TRBJ2-7|TRBV5-6
CASSLMASSGFYEQYF
TGTGCCAGCAGCTTGATGGCCTCATCAGGGTTCTACGAGCAGTACTTC